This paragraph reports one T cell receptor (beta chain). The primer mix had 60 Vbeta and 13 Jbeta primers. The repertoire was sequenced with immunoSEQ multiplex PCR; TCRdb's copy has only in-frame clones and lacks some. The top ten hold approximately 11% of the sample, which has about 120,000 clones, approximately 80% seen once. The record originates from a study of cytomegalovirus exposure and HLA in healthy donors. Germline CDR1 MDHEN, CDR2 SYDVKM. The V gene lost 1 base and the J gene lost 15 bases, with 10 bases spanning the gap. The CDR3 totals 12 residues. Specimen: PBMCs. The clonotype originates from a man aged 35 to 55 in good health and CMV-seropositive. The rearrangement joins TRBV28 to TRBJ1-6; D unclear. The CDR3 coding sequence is TGTGCCAGCAGTTTATCCCCCCCCCGCCTCCACTTT. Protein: CASSLSPPRLHF.